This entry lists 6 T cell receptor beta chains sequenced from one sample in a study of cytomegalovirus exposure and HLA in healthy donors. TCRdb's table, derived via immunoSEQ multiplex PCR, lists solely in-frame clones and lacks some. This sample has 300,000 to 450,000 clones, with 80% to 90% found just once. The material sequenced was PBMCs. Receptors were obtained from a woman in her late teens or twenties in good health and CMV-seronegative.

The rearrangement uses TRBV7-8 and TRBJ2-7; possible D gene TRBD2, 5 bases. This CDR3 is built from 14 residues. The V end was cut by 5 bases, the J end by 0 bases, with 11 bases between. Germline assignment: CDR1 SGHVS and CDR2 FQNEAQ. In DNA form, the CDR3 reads TGTGCCAGCAGCGTGAGCGGATTCTCCTACGAGCAGTACTTC. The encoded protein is CASSVSGFSYEQYF.

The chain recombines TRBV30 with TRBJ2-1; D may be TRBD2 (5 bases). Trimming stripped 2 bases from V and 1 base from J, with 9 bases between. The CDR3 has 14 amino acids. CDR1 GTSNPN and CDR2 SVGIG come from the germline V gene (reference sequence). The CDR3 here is CAWSKGLSYNEQFF. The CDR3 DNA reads TGTGCCTGGAGTAAAGGACTGTCCTACAATGAGCAGTTCTTC.

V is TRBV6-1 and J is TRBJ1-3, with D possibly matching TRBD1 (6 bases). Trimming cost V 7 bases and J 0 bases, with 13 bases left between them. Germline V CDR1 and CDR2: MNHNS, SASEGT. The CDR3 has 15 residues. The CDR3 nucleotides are TGTGCCAGCATCCGCGACAGGACCTCTGGAAACACCATATATTTT. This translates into CASIRDRTSGNTIYF.

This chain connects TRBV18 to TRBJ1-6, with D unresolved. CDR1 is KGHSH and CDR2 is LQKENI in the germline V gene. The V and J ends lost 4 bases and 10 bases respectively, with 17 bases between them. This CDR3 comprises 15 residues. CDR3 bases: TGTGCCAGCTCACTTTCACCTAGGTCGCAATCACCCCTCCACTTT. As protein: CASSLSPRSQSPLHF.

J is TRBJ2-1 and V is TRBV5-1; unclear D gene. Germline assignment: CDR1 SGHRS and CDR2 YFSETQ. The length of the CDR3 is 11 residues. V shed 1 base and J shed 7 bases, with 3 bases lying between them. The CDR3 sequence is CASSLINEQFF. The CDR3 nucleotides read TGCGCCAGCAGCTTGATAAATGAGCAGTTCTTC. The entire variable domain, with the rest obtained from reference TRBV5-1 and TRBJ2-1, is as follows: KAGVTQTPRYLIKTRGQQVTLSCSPISGHRSVSWYQQTPGQGLQFLFEYFSETQRNKGNFPGRFSGRQFSNSRSEMNVSTLELGDSALYLCASSLINEQFFGPGTRLTVL.

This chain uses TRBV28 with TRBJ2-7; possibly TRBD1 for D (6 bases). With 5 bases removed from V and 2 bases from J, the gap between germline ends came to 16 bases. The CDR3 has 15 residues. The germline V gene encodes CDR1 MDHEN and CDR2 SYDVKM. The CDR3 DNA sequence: TGTGCCAGCAGTCCACCCCTCCCAGGGGCCTACGAGCAGTACTTC. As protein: CASSPPLPGAYEQYF.